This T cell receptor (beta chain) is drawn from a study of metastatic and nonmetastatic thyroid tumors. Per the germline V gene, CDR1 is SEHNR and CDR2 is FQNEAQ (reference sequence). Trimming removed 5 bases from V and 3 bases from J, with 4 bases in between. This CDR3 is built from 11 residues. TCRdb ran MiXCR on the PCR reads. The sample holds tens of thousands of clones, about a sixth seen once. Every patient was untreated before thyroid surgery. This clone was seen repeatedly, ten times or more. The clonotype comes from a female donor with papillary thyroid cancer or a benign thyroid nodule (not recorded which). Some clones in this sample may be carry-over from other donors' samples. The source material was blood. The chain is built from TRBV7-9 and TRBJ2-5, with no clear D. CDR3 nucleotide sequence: TGTGCCAGCAGCGTCAAAGAGACCCAGTACTTC. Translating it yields CASSVKETQYF.